The clone carrying this T cell receptor (beta chain) was picked up many times. This sample is part of a study of blood T cell repertoires in COVID-19. Background on the study: Nucleic acid was either cDNA or gDNA, and it came from T cells, B-cell-depleted T cells, or PBMCs.

Under the authors' procedure: From reference gene primer amplification, estimates of nucleated cell counts were derived. Assay used: immunoSEQ multiplex PCR; TCRdb lists only in-frame clones, some missing. V and J calls and clone size are those listed in that table; D and trimming were worked out from the DNA. Of under 300,000 clones detected, more than 65% appear once; the ten largest clones hold about 3.4%. Trimming removed 2 bases from V and 0 bases from J, with 11 bases in between. The CDR3 is 15 residues long. Germline V CDR1 and CDR2: SGHRS, YFSETQ. The V and J genes are TRBV5-1 and TRBJ1-1; possible D gene TRBD1, 6 bases. This TCR was sampled from a man over 45 who had recovered from COVID-19. Material for sequencing was PBMCs or T cells enriched from blood (not recorded which). DNA of the CDR3: TGCGCCAGCAGCTTCGCCACAGGGATGAACACTGAAGCTTTCTTT. Protein product: CASSFATGMNTEAFF.